Listed below are T cell receptor beta chains from one sample, sequenced in a study of regulatory T cells in long-lasting Graves disease. TCRdb reprocessed the multiplex PCR reads with MiXCR, giving one entry per CDR3 protein. The table records hundreds of thousands of distinct CDR3 sequences, roughly 16% of them present only once. This sample also appeared in a second study, on T cells in Graves' hyperthyroidism and ophthalmopathy.

The sequencing here drew on peripheral blood mononuclear cells (PBMCs), taken at new diagnosis, from a patient treated with antithyroid drugs. The receptors shown here come from a woman aged 25 to 45 with Graves disease. The CDR3 runs from the conserved cysteine through the conserved F or W. D genes are given only for firm matches. Not every row has a clone size; where given, it reads once, few, many or a size class.

TGCAGTGCGACCTCCTCCCGCGACGAGCAGTACTTC | CSATSSRDEQYF | TRBV20-1 | - | few | TRBJ2-7 | 12
TGCAGTGCTAGAGATGGAACGGGAGGGCCAGGCGAGCAGTACTTC | CSARDGTGGPGEQYF | TRBV20-1 | TRBD2 | many | TRBJ2-7 | 15
TGTGCCAGCAGCTCCGGGGACAATCAGCCCCAGCATTTT | CASSSGDNQPQHF | TRBV12-3/TRBV12-4 | - | many | TRBJ1-5 | 13
TGTGCCAGCAGTGAACCCCGGGATCCTAACTATGGCTACACCTTC | CASSEPRDPNYGYTF | TRBV25-1 | - | - | TRBJ1-2 | 15
TGTGCCAGCAGTGCTACCGGGACAGGGGAGAATTCACCCCTCCACTTT | CASSATGTGENSPLHF | TRBV6-1 | TRBD1 | few | TRBJ1-6 | 16
TGTGCCAGCAGCTTGGACGGGCCCGGGGAGCTGTTTTTT | CASSLDGPGELFF | TRBV5-1 | - | many | TRBJ2-2 | 13
TGTGCCAGCAGTACATTACTAGCGGGAAGAAGAGAGCAGTACTTC | CASSTLLAGRREQYF | TRBV28 | TRBD2 | few | TRBJ2-7 | 15
TGTGCCAGCAGTTTAACCGGCCGGGCCGTCTATGGCTACGCCTTC | CASSLTGRAVYGYAF | TRBV12-3/TRBV12-4 | - | - | TRBJ1-2 | 15
TGTGCCGGCAGCTTACCGACTAGCGGGAGGGCCTATGAGCAGTTCTTC | CAGSLPTSGRAYEQFF | TRBV7-9 | TRBD2 | - | TRBJ2-1 | 16
TGTGCCAGCAGAACTGACTTAGCGGGGGTCTCCTACAATGAGCAGTTCTTC | CASRTDLAGVSYNEQFF | TRBV28 | TRBD2 | many | TRBJ2-1 | 17
TGTGCCTGGAGTGCCCGCTCCCTAGCTTACGAGCAGTACTTC | CAWSARSLAYEQYF | TRBV30 | - | - | TRBJ2-7 | 14
TGTGCCAGCAGTGAATACAAGGCGGGACGCACAGATACGCAGTATTTT | CASSEYKAGRTDTQYF | TRBV25-1 | - | - | TRBJ2-3 | 16
TGTGCCATCAGCCCTCAGGCGGGCCCCCAAGAGACCCAGTACTTC | CAISPQAGPQETQYF | TRBV10-3 | - | many | TRBJ2-5 | 15
TGTGCCAGCAGGCCGAGACCCGGGACAGGGCCATACGAGCAGTACTTC | CASRPRPGTGPYEQYF | TRBV28 | TRBD1 | many | TRBJ2-7 | 16
TGTGCCAGCAGCCGAGACAAAGCCTACGAGCAGTACTTC | CASSRDKAYEQYF | TRBV13 | - | few | TRBJ2-7 | 13
TGTGCCACCAGCAGAGCTTCGGCTAGCGGGACGGAGACCCAGTACTTC | CATSRASASGTETQYF | TRBV15 | TRBD2 | many | TRBJ2-5 | 16
TGTGCCAGCAGCCGCCGGACAGGTGCTGGCGCGGCGGCTTTCTTT | CASSRRTGAGAAAFF | TRBV7-8 | TRBD1 | once | TRBJ1-1 | 15
TGCAGTGCTAGTCTTCTGGGACATCGGGGGAGTGAGCAGTACTTC | CSASLLGHRGSEQYF | TRBV20-1 | - | - | TRBJ2-7 | 15
TGTGCCAGCAAAATTTACAATGAGCAGTTCTTC | CASKIYNEQFF | TRBV28 | - | few | TRBJ2-1 | 11
TGCGCCAGCAGGGGGTCGGGCACTGAAGCTTTCTTT | CASRGSGTEAFF | TRBV5-1 | - | few | TRBJ1-1 | 12
TGCAGTGCCCCCAATTCACAGGGGGCTAGCAATCAGCCCCAGCATTTT | CSAPNSQGASNQPQHF | TRBV20-1 | TRBD1 | many | TRBJ1-5 | 16
TGCAGCGTTGAAGTGAACCCTAATTCACCCCTCCACTTT | CSVEVNPNSPLHF | TRBV29-1 | - | - | TRBJ1-6 | 13
TGTGCCAGCAGCGTAGGGGGTTGGAACACTGAAGCTTTCTTT | CASSVGGWNTEAFF | TRBV9 | - | - | TRBJ1-1 | 14
TGTGCCAGCAGTGACTCCCCTGACAGCGAAACCGGGGAGCTGTTTTTT | CASSDSPDSETGELFF | TRBV6-4 | - | few | TRBJ2-2 | 16
TGTGCCAGCAGCTCCCTTTGGGAGGGAGAGACCCAGTACTTC | CASSSLWEGETQYF | TRBV27 | TRBD2 | - | TRBJ2-5 | 14
TGTGCCACCGGCAAAAGGCTCGGGGGAGGGCCCTACAATGAGCAGTTCTTC | CATGKRLGGGPYNEQFF | TRBV10-3 | TRBD2 | - | TRBJ2-1 | 17
TGTGCCAGCAGCGCGGCACGGGGCACTACTCATGAAAAACTGTTTTTT | CASSAARGTTHEKLFF | TRBV7-3 | - | few | TRBJ1-4 | 16
TGCGCCAGCAGCTTGGATGGGACAGGGCGGTACACTGAAGCTTTCTTT | CASSLDGTGRYTEAFF | TRBV5-1 | TRBD1 | many | TRBJ1-1 | 16
TGTGCCAGCAGTGAGGCCAGGGAAGAGACCCAGTACTTC | CASSEAREETQYF | TRBV2 | - | - | TRBJ2-5 | 13
TGCAGCGTTGGGCTCATGGGGCGTATCAATGGCTACACCTTC | CSVGLMGRINGYTF | TRBV29-1 | - | - | TRBJ1-2 | 14
TGTGCCAGCAGCCAAGGGACAGCACCAAACTACGAGCAGTACTTC | CASSQGTAPNYEQYF | TRBV3-1 | - | few | TRBJ2-7 | 15
TGCAGCCCCGAAGCGGTGGGAGCAGGGATTCAGCCCCAGCATTTT | CSPEAVGAGIQPQHF | TRBV29-1 | - | many | TRBJ1-5 | 15
TGTGCCAGCAGCTACGGACAGGGCGTCCGAGAGACCCAGTACTTC | CASSYGQGVRETQYF | TRBV7-3 | TRBD1 | many | TRBJ2-5 | 15
TGCAGCGTTGAACTCGCGCGGCACGGTGAGACCCAGTACTTC | CSVELARHGETQYF | TRBV29-1 | - | - | TRBJ2-5 | 14
TGCGCCAGCAGCTTAGGGCCCACTTCCGGGGAGCTGTTTTTT | CASSLGPTSGELFF | TRBV5-1 | - | many | TRBJ2-2 | 14
TGTGCCAGCTCACCACTGACCAACGGGCCCCAAGAGACCCAGTACTTC | CASSPLTNGPQETQYF | TRBV18 | - | few | TRBJ2-5 | 16
TGTGCCAGCAGCCAAGGATCCGGGAGAGGAACCGGGGAGCTGTTTTTT | CASSQGSGRGTGELFF | TRBV4-2 | - | - | TRBJ2-2 | 16
TGCAGTGCTAGAGATCCGGGCAGTCAAGGAGCTTTCTTT | CSARDPGSQGAFF | TRBV20-1 | - | many | TRBJ1-1 | 13
TGTGCCAGCAGCGCCGGGACTAGCGGGAGTTTCTACAATGAGCAGTTCTTC | CASSAGTSGSFYNEQFF | TRBV9 | TRBD2 | few | TRBJ2-1 | 17
TGCGCCAGCCGAGAACAGGCGAACACCGGGGAGCTGTTTTTT | CASREQANTGELFF | TRBV5-1 | - | few | TRBJ2-2 | 14
TGTGCCAGCACCTTAGGGGGATGGGGCGCGGGCACTGAAGCTTTCTTT | CASTLGGWGAGTEAFF | TRBV12-3/TRBV12-4 | - | few | TRBJ1-1 | 16
TGCAGTGCTACGACAGGGACCCAGAACTATGGCTACACCTTC | CSATTGTQNYGYTF | TRBV20-1 | TRBD1 | many | TRBJ1-2 | 14
TGTGCCAGCAGCCGGGAGGGGAGCTCCTACAATGAGCAGTTCTTC | CASSREGSSYNEQFF | TRBV5-5 | TRBD2 | many | TRBJ2-1 | 15
TGTGCCAGTAGTCCCATGGGGACAGGGCTATCACCCCTCCACTTT | CASSPMGTGLSPLHF | TRBV19 | TRBD1 | few | TRBJ1-6 | 15
TGTGCCTGGAGTCCCTTGGGACAGCGGGCTTTCTTT | CAWSPLGQRAFF | TRBV30 | TRBD1 | - | TRBJ1-1 | 12
TGTGCCAGCAGTCGCGAACTCCGGGACAGGTCCTCTGGGGCCAACGTCCTGACTTTC | CASSRELRDRSSGANVLTF | TRBV27 | TRBD1 | - | TRBJ2-6 | 19
TGTGCCAGCAGCTTATTTTCGGGACAGGGTAGCGAGCAGTACTTC | CASSLFSGQGSEQYF | TRBV7-3 | TRBD1 | many | TRBJ2-7 | 15
TGTGCCAGCAGTCATGACTCAGAGAGGGTAGATACGCAGTATTTT | CASSHDSERVDTQYF | TRBV28 | - | - | TRBJ2-3 | 15
TGTGCCAGCAGTGAAGCGCTTCGCAGAACATTAGATACGCAGTATTTT | CASSEALRRTLDTQYF | TRBV2 | - | many | TRBJ2-3 | 16
TGTGCCAGCAAGCCGACTAGGGAAGAGACCCAGTACTTC | CASKPTREETQYF | TRBV7-8 | - | - | TRBJ2-5 | 13
TGTGCCAGCAGTTACTCGTTTACAGATACGCAGTATTTT | CASSYSFTDTQYF | TRBV6-2/TRBV6-3 | - | - | TRBJ2-3 | 13
TGTGCCAGCACGCTGGTTTTTGGAACAGATACGCAGTATTTT | CASTLVFGTDTQYF | TRBV4-2 | - | - | TRBJ2-3 | 14
TGCAGCGTTTCAGGGGGCGGGAGAGAGACCCAGTACTTC | CSVSGGGRETQYF | TRBV29-1 | - | many | TRBJ2-5 | 13
TGTGCCTGGGTTGGGACAAAGCAGTACTTC | CAWVGTKQYF | TRBV30 | - | many | TRBJ2-7 | 10
TGTGCCAGCAGTAATCCGACAGGGGGTCGCAATCAGCCCCAGCATTTT | CASSNPTGGRNQPQHF | TRBV6-1 | TRBD1 | - | TRBJ1-5 | 16
TGCAGTACTTCCCTGCTCCCGACAGGGGGCAATTACGAGCAGTACTTC | CSTSLLPTGGNYEQYF | TRBV20-1 | TRBD1 | - | TRBJ2-7 | 16
TGTGCCAGCTCACCACAGGGGCCCCTGAATGAGCAGTTCTTC | CASSPQGPLNEQFF | TRBV18 | - | few | TRBJ2-1 | 14
TGCGCCAGCAGCCCGACGACAGGGTCCAATGAGCAGTTCTTC | CASSPTTGSNEQFF | TRBV5-1 | TRBD1 | few | TRBJ2-1 | 14
TGCAGTGCTTACACATCCTCCTTAACGGGGGCCAACTATGGCTACACCTTC | CSAYTSSLTGANYGYTF | TRBV20-1 | - | - | TRBJ1-2 | 17